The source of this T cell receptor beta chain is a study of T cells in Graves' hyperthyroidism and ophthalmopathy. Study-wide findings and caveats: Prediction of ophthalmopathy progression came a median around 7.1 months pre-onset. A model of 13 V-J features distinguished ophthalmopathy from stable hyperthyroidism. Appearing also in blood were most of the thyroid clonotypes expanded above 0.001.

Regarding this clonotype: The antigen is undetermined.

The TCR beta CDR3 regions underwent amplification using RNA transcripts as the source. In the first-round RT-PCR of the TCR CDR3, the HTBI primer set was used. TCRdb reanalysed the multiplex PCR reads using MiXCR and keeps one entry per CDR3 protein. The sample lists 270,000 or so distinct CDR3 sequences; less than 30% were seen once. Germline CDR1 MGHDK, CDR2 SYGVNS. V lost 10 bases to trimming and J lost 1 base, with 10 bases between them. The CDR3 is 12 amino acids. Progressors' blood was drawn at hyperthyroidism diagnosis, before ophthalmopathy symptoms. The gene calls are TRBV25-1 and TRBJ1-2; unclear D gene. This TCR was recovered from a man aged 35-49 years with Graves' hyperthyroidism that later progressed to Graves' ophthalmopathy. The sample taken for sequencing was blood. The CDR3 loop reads CATRRYNYGYTF. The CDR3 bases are TGTGCCACAAGACGGTATAACTATGGCTACACCTTC.